The text below deals with one T cell receptor beta chain. The antigen remains unidentified. This sample is part of a study of identical twins' blood T cells. General study findings and limits: Twins reportedly had markedly more similar V usage than unrelated donors, even among out-of-frame TCRbeta clonotypes.

TCRdb passed the 5' RACE reads through MiXCR, listing each CDR3 protein once. Of hundreds of thousands of distinct CDR3 sequences listed, under 30% were seen once; the top ten hold about 6%. Trimming at V came to 3 bases and at J to 10 bases, leaving 4 bases not matched to a gene. The germline gives CDR1 SGHTA, CDR2 FQGNSA. This CDR3 region has 12 residues. Six healthy women, forming three identical twin pairs, donated samples. Likely shared infections and vaccines: all three twin pairs were reared together. The specimen was PBMCs. This sequence was found in a woman between 18 and 55 years old in good health. J is TRBJ1-1 and V is TRBV7-2; 8 positions agree with TRBD1. The DNA of the CDR3 is TGTGCCAGCAGCTTCCAAGACAGGGGAGCTTTCTTT. Translated: CASSFQDRGAFF.